This T cell receptor (beta chain) was found in a study of blood T cell repertoires in COVID-19. Profiled with immunoSEQ multiplex PCR; TCRdb holds only in-frame clones, not every one. The sample holds 310,000 or so clones, 70% to 90% seen once. The CDR3 sequence is 13 residues long. Trimming cost V 4 bases and J 1 base, with 8 bases left between them. Germline assignment: CDR1 SGHDT and CDR2 YYEEEE. Before being deemed recovered, Cohort 3 donors had two negative PCRs, clearance, or symptom resolution. The specimen was PBMCs or T cells enriched from blood (not recorded which). The J gene is TRBJ1-2, the V gene TRBV5-6; D may be TRBD1 (6 bases). The TCR was taken from a young woman who had recovered from COVID-19. CDR3: CASSRGGNYGYTF. As DNA, the CDR3 is TGTGCCAGCAGCCGAGGGGGTAACTATGGCTACACCTTC.